Shown below are 7 T cell receptor beta chains from a single sample sequenced in a study of CD8+ T cells in alopecia areata. Using CD4, CD8alpha, NKG2D, NKG2ACE and other markers, pooled cutaneous lymph node cells were sorted. Extraction of RNA preceded its reverse transcription into cDNA, which served as the sequencing template. The method was immunoSEQ multiplex PCR; TCRdb's version includes in-frame clones alone and lacks a portion of them. Sampling found over 250,000 clones, none seen once. What was sequenced was CD4+ T cells sorted from a lymph node. The receptors here all came from a C3H/HeJ mouse with alopecia areata. Mouse strain MHC haplotype: H2-k.

Remarks on this clone: Gene names follow the mouse nomenclature. Read coverage stops 4 residues before the CDR3 terminus; the germline J gene supplies the remainder. V and J are TRBV13-2 and TRBJ2-3, with 10 positions matching TRBD2. Germline loops: CDR1 NNHNN, CDR2 SYGAGS (reference sequence). V was pared by 0 bases and J by 0 bases, with 1 base of the junction left unmatched. The CDR3 totals 16 residues. Here the CDR3 reads CASGDALGGSAETLYF. The CDR3 bases that were read are TGTGCCAGCGGTGATGCACTGGGGGGGAGTGCAGAA.

This clone has a handful of counts. Gene names are mouse gene names. The read terminates 4 residues before the CDR3 end, so the remaining end is supplied by the germline J gene. The chain recombines TRBV19 with TRBJ2-7; D gene ambiguous. Per the germline V gene, CDR1 is FNHDT and CDR2 is SITEND (reference sequence). The CDR3 loop spans 12 amino acids. CDR3 in amino acids: CASSPLTYEQYF. CDR3 DNA (partial): TGTGCCAGCAGTCCACTTACTTAT.

A note on this clone: With a much larger clone just one base away, this may be a read error. Here the gene names and germline are mouse. The DNA ends 4 residues before the CDR3 does, and the rest of the CDR3 is filled in from the germline J gene. The same CDR3 can be traced to other DNA sequences in this sample. V gene TRBV13-1 combines with J gene TRBJ2-1; 7 nucleotides match TRBD1. CDR1 and CDR2 from the germline V gene are NSHNY and SYGAGN. This CDR3 contains 14 residues. V was pared by 1 base and J by 3 bases, with 1 base of the junction left unmatched. The CDR3 loop reads CASSDSGGYAEQFF. The CDR3 DNA, read in part, is TGTGCCAGCAGTGATTCAGGGGGCTATGCT.

The sample holds a few counts of this clone. Mouse names are used for the genes. Read sequence stops 4 residues before the CDR3 end, and the germline J gene provides the missing end. The sample has other DNA sequences that encode this CDR3 too. The chain couples TRBV1 to TRBJ2-2; tentatively, D is TRBD2 (6 bases). This CDR3 is 15 amino acids long. From germline, CDR1 is NSQYPW and CDR2 LRSPGD (reference sequence). V shed 0 bases and J shed 4 bases, with 9 bases lying between them. CDR3 sequence: CTCSADPGGTGQLYF. The CDR3 DNA, read in part, is TGCACCTGCAGTGCAGATCCGGGGGGCACCGGG.

This clone has only a few counts. The gene symbols are mouse symbols. The read is 4 residues too short to cover the CDR3 end, so that end is filled in from the germline J gene. This chain joins TRBV13-3 and TRBJ2-2; the match to TRBD1 covers 8 bases. V gave up 4 bases and J gave up 3 bases; unmatched junction bases: 2. Germline loops: CDR1 NNHDY, CDR2 SYVADS. CDR3 length equals 14 residues. The CDR3 DNA, read in part, is TGTGCCAGCAGTCAGGGGGCGGACACCGGG. Protein product: CASSQGADTG. In full, the CDR3 reads CASSQGADTGQLYF.

This clone was counted between two and nine times. Gene labels here are mouse ones. The read ends 4 residues early relative to the CDR3; the germline J gene fills the gap. The chain joins TRBV29 to TRBJ2-3; no firm D call. The germline V gene has CDR1 MSHET and CDR2 SYDVDS. The V end lost 8 bases, the J end lost 0 bases, and 9 bases lay between the germline ends. This CDR3 contains 13 residues. Incomplete CDR3 DNA: TGTGCTAGCCTGTTTACTAGTGCAGAA. It translates to CASLFTSAE. The CDR3, in full, reads CASLFTSAETLYF.

Of note for this clone: The genes and germline here are from mouse. The read comes to an end 4 residues before the CDR3 does, leaving the germline J gene to fill in the end. Other DNA sequences of this sample code for an identical CDR3. This sequence joins TRBV1 and TRBJ2-3, with 10 bases aligning to TRBD2. The trim removed 2 bases at V and 0 bases at J, leaving 2 bases unmatched. The germline CDR1 and CDR2 sequences are NSQYPW and LRSPGD (reference sequence). This CDR3 has 16 amino acids. This CDR3 is CTCSAPGGASAETLYF. The sequenced part of the CDR3 DNA is TGCACCTGCAGTGCACCTGGGGGGGCGAGTGCAGAA.